The T cell receptor beta chain under discussion was sequenced for a study of blood T cell repertoires in COVID-19. There are 15 residues in the CDR3. The germline V gene encodes CDR1 MNHEY and CDR2 SVGAGI. The V segment lost 4 bases and the J segment 5 bases; nucleotides outside the gene matches: 9. Per the study methods: From reference gene primer amplification, estimates of nucleated cell counts were derived. Clones were sequenced by immunoSEQ multiplex PCR, and TCRdb holds only the in-frame ones, with some missing. D and trimming were read from the DNA, whereas the V and J calls and clone size are those reported in that table. The profile shows about 290,000 clones, over 85% of them singletons.

The sample was peripheral blood. The chain has TRBV6-5 and TRBJ1-2; 8 nucleotides align to TRBD1. This receptor was identified in a woman in her 30s with COVID-19, enrolled during active disease. The CDR3 DNA follows: TGTGCCAGCAGTTCCGGACAGGGTAGGGGGTATGGCTACACCTTC. This codes for CASSSGQGRGYGYTF.